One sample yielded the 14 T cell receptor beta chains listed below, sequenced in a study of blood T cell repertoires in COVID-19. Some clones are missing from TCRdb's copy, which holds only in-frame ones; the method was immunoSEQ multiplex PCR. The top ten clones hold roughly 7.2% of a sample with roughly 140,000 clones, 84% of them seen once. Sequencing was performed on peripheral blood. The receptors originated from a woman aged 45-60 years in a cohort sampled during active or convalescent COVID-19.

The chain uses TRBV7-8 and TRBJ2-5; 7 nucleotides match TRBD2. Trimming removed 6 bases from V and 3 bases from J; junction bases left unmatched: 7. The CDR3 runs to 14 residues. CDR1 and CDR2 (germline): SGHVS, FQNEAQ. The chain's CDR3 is CASRKSGVKETQYF. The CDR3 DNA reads TGTGCCAGCAGGAAGAGCGGGGTAAAAGAGACCCAGTACTTC.

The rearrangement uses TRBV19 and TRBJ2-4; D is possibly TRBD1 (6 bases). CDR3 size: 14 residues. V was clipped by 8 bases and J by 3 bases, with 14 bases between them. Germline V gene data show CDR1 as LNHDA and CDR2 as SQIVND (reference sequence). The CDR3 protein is CASGSRTDKNIQYF. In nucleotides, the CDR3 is TGTGCCAGTGGGAGCCGGACAGACAAAAACATTCAGTACTTC.

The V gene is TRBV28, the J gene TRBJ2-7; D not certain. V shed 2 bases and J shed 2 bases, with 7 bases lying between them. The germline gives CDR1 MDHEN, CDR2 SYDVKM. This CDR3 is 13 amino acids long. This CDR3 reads CASSLEVPYEQYF. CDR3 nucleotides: TGTGCCAGCAGTTTAGAGGTCCCCTACGAGCAGTACTTC.

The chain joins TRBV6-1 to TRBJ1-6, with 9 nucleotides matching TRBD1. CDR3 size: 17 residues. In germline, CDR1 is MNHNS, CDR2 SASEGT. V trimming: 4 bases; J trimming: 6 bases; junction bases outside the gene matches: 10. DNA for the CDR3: TGTGCCAGCAGTGTGAACCCGGGACAGGGTGCTAATTCACCCCTCCACTTT. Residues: CASSVNPGQGANSPLHF.

The CDR3 DNA is TGTGCCAGCAGTGCGGGGCTAGCGGAGACCCAGTACTTC. Protein: CASSAGLAETQYF. V and J are TRBV2 and TRBJ2-5, with D possibly TRBD2 on 6 matching bases. CDR3 size: 13 residues. The V gene's germline CDR1 is SNHLY and CDR2 FYNNEI. Trimming took off 4 bases at V and 5 bases at J, with 11 bases between the two ends.

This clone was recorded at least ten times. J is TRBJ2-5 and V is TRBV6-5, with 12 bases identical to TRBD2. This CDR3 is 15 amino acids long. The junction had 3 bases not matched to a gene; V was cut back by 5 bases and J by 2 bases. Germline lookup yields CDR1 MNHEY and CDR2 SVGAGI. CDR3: CASSHLAGGQETQYF. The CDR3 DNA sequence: TGTGCCAGCAGTCACCTAGCGGGGGGGCAAGAGACCCAGTACTTC.

The CDR3 here is CASSLGTGGVETQYF. In nucleotides, the CDR3 is TGTGCCAGCAGCTTAGGGACAGGGGGCGTCGAGACCCAGTACTTC. The chain has TRBV5-6 and TRBJ2-5; 12 nucleotides agree with TRBD1. This CDR3 has 15 residues. V was pared by 2 bases and J by 5 bases, with 4 bases of the junction left unmatched. CDR1 is SGHDT, CDR2 YYEEEE, per germline.

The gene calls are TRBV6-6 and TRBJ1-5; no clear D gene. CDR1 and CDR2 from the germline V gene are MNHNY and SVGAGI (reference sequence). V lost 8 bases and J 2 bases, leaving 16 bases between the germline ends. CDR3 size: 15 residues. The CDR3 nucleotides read TGTGCCAGCCAAAGGGTCCCCGGGGGCAATCAGCCCCAGCATTTT. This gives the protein CASQRVPGGNQPQHF.

The CDR3 nucleotides are TGTGCCAGCAGTCCCAGGGAAGGTCGCAATCAGCCCCAGCATTTT. Its protein product is CASSPREGRNQPQHF. The chain uses TRBV6-5 and TRBJ1-5, with D perhaps matching TRBD1 (5 bases). Trimming shortened V by 5 bases and J by 2 bases, and 13 bases separated the two germline ends. Germline V gives CDR1 MNHEY, CDR2 SVGAGI. There are 15 residues in the CDR3.

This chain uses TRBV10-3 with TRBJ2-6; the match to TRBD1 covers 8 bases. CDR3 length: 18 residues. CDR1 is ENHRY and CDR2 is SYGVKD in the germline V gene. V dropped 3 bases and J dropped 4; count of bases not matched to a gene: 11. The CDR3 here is CAISDIVQGVSGANVLTF. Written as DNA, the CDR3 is TGTGCCATCAGTGACATCGTACAGGGGGTAAGCGGGGCCAACGTCCTGACTTTC.

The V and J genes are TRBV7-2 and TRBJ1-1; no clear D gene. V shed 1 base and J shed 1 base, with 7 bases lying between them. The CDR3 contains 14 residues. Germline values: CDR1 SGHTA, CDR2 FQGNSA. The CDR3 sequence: CASSLDSGNTEAFF. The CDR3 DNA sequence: TGTGCCAGCAGCTTAGATAGCGGGAACACTGAAGCTTTCTTT.

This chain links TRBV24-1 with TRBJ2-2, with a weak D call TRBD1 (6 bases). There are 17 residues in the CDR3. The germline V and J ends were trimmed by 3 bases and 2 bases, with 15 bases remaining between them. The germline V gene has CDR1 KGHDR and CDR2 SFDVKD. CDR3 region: CATSDPLPGHNTGELFF. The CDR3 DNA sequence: TGTGCCACCAGTGATCCCCTACCGGGACACAACACCGGGGAGCTGTTTTTT.

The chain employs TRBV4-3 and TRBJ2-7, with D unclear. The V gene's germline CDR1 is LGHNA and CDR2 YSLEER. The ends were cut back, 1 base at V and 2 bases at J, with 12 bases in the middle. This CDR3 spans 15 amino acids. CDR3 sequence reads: CASSQGRLGAYEQYF. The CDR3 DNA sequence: TGCGCCAGCAGCCAAGGTCGTCTGGGCGCCTACGAGCAGTACTTC.

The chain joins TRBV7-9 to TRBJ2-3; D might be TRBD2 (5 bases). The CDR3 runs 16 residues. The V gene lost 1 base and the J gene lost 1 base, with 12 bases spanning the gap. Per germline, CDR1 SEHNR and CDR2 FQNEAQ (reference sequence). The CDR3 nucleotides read TGTGCCAGCAGCTTAGTGGCGGGTGTGGGCACAGATACGCAGTATTTT. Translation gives CASSLVAGVGTDTQYF.